Following are 10 T cell receptor beta chains from one sample sequenced in a study of cytomegalovirus exposure and HLA in healthy donors. The PCR contained 60 Vbeta and 13 Jbeta primers. Sequencing used immunoSEQ multiplex PCR; TCRdb keeps in-frame clones, though not all of them. The sample includes 60,000 to 75,000 clones, 70% to 75% of them seen just once. Source material: PBMCs. These receptors originate from a woman between 25 and 40 years old in good health and CMV-seropositive.

The V gene is TRBV30, the J gene TRBJ1-4; 8 bases match TRBD1. This CDR3 comprises 14 residues. With V trimmed by 2 bases and J by 7 bases, 6 bases remained unmatched. Germline V gives CDR1 GTSNPN, CDR2 SVGIG (reference sequence). Here the CDR3 reads CAWSRQGLIEKLFF. CDR3 bases: TGTGCCTGGAGTCGACAGGGGCTCATTGAAAAACTGTTTTTT.

A single count supports this clone. V and J are TRBV30 and TRBJ1-4; 8 bases are a match to TRBD1. Germline loops: CDR1 GTSNPN, CDR2 SVGIG (reference sequence). The CDR3 runs to 13 residues. The V segment lost 5 bases and the J segment 5 bases; nucleotides outside the gene matches: 4. The CDR3 loop reads CAWQDRVNEKLFF. Here the CDR3 DNA reads TGTGCCTGGCAGGACAGGGTGAATGAAAAACTGTTTTTT.

This clone showed up just a few times. The V call is TRBV6-5, the J call TRBJ1-5; D may be TRBD1 (6 bases). This CDR3 comprises 14 residues. Deletions cut 4 bases from V and 6 bases from J, with 13 bases between. From germline, CDR1 is MNHEY and CDR2 SVGAGI. Written as DNA, the CDR3 is TGTGCCAGCAGTTCCGCTATAGGGGGTCAGCCCCAGCATTTT. Translation gives CASSSAIGGQPQHF.

This clone was found once. This sequence joins TRBV10-1 and TRBJ2-2, with 11 bases matching TRBD2. CDR3 size: 13 residues. Germline V gene data show CDR1 as WNHNN and CDR2 as SYGVQD (reference sequence). The J segment lost 4 bases and the V segment lost 10 bases, leaving 2 bases of the junction unmatched. The CDR3 loop is CATSGRITGELFF. CDR3 in DNA: TGCGCCACTAGCGGGAGGATCACCGGGGAGCTGTTTTTT.

The chain uses TRBV23-1 and TRBJ1-1, with D maybe TRBD1 (5 bases). TRBV23-1 falls under the ORF class, with uncertain function. V lost 0 bases, J lost 6 bases, and 11 bases lay in between. The CDR3 has 14 amino acids. CDR3 DNA sequence: TGCGCCAGCAGTCAATCTTTCAGGGTTTCTGAAGCTTTCTTT. Translating it yields CASSQSFRVSEAFF.

The CDR3 region is CASLGGGLFNQPQHF. The CDR3 coding sequence is TGTGCCAGCCTAGGTGGGGGACTTTTCAATCAGCCCCAGCATTTT. The V call is TRBV28, the J call TRBJ1-5, with D perhaps TRBD1 (5 bases). Trimming removed 8 bases from V and 3 bases from J, with 17 bases in between. The CDR3 has 15 amino acids. The germline CDR1 and CDR2 sequences are MDHEN and SYDVKM.

This clone was counted between two and nine times. CDR3 protein: CASSLGGTLTYEQYF. CDR3 nucleotide sequence: TGCGCCAGCAGCTTGGGAGGGACACTTACCTACGAGCAGTACTTC. The chain recombines TRBV5-1 with TRBJ2-7; tentatively, D is TRBD1 (6 bases). Trimming stripped 0 bases from V and 2 bases from J, with 12 bases between. Germline CDR1 and CDR2: SGHRS and YFSETQ. This CDR3 has 15 residues.

This clone was seen a few times. This chain links TRBV6-6 with TRBJ1-5, with no clear D. This CDR3 is built from 14 residues. Germline V gene lookup returns CDR1 MNHNY and CDR2 SVGAGI (reference sequence). V lost 6 bases, J lost 0 bases, and 9 bases lay in between. CDR3 nucleotide sequence: TGTGCCAGCAGGGCCCACTATAGCAATCAGCCCCAGCATTTT. It yields the protein CASRAHYSNQPQHF.

The rearrangement joins TRBV30 to TRBJ1-4; 10 bases fit TRBD1. Germline V gene lookup returns CDR1 GTSNPN and CDR2 SVGIG (reference sequence). The CDR3 sequence is 13 residues long. V was clipped by 2 bases and J by 8 bases; unmatched bases: 2. CDR3 nucleotides: TGTGCCTGGAGTCCGGACAGGGGGGAAAAACTGTTTTTT. Amino acid sequence: CAWSPDRGEKLFF.

V and J are TRBV19 and TRBJ1-3, with 8 bases fitting TRBD1. The germline V gene has CDR1 LNHDA and CDR2 SQIVND (reference sequence). The CDR3 is 16 amino acids. Trimming took 5 bases from V and 2 from J; bases not matched to a gene: 8. The CDR3 loop reads CASSFDRGAAGNTIYF. In DNA form, the CDR3 reads TGTGCCAGTAGTTTTGACAGGGGCGCGGCTGGAAACACCATATATTTT.